Presented here are 14 T cell receptor beta chains from one specimen sequenced in a study of post-analysis software for immune sequencing data. Unique molecular identifiers were carried by the TCR beta cDNA libraries. In TCRdb, the PCR reads were re-called with MiXCR into one record per CDR3 protein. The sample holds about 800,000 distinct CDR3 sequences; 25% to 30% are singletons and the top ten take 0.5% to 0.6%. Findings and caveats of the study: Five TRBV segments, including TRBV5-6, TRBV5-1 and TRBV20-1, were more frequent in patients than controls.

Their cognate antigens are unknown. The material sequenced was blood. Receptors were obtained from a girl under 18 with multiple sclerosis.

The chain carries TRBV20-1 and TRBJ2-5; 10 bases are shared with TRBD2. With the DNA end fitting TRBJ2-1 better, the J assignment may be wrong. CDR3 length: 15 amino acids. The germline CDR1 and CDR2 sequences are DFQATT and SNEGSKA (reference sequence). The CDR3 here is CSAETGTSVSETQFF. CDR3 bases: TGCAGTGCTGAAACCGGGACTAGCGTCTCGGAGACCCAGTTCTTC.

Comment on this clonotype: Germline and junction disagree at one end, which may indicate a read error. The chain has TRBV29-1 and TRBJ2-1, with D unclear. Germline V gene lookup returns CDR1 SQVTM and CDR2 ANQGSEA. This CDR3 spans 12 amino acids. CDR3 sequence (DNA): TGCAGCGTTGAAGTGTCCCTTAATGAGCAGTTTTTC. It yields the protein CSVEVSLNEQFF.

This clonotype has more than one count but fewer than ten. The chain joins TRBV5-1 to TRBJ2-1; 8 bases align to TRBD1. The CDR3 consists of 16 residues. The V and J ends lost 0 bases and 5 bases, in that order; junction bases with no gene match: 7. The germline CDR1 and CDR2 sequences are SGHRS and YFSETQ. CDR3 nucleotide sequence: TGCGCCAGCAGCTTGGATACAGGGGGTCTCCACAATGAGCAGTTCTTC. This sequence encodes CASSLDTGGLHNEQFF.

The gene calls are TRBV7-9 and TRBJ2-7; tentative D call: TRBD2 (5 bases). CDR1 and CDR2 (germline): SEHNR, FQNEAQ (reference sequence). This CDR3 contains 16 residues. Trimming removed 5 bases from V and 4 bases from J, with 21 bases in between. Here the CDR3 reads CASSLGSTSLPYEQYF. The CDR3 nucleotides are TGTGCCAGCAGCCTGGGGAGTACCAGCCTTCCTTACGAGCAGTACTTC.

The chain uses TRBV29-1 and TRBJ1-1; a weak D match, TRBD1 (5 bases). The CDR3 totals 13 residues. Germline lookup yields CDR1 SQVTM and CDR2 ANQGSEA. Trimming pared 7 bases from V and 4 bases from J, leaving 16 bases between. For the CDR3, the DNA is TGCAGCGCCAGCCCCGGGGCAATCACTGAAGCTTTCTTT. As protein: CSASPGAITEAFF.

The CDR3 sequence: CASSTPFGEQFF. For the CDR3, the DNA is TGTGCCAGCAGTACCCCCTTTGGCGAGCAGTTCTTC. This chain connects TRBV6-6 to TRBJ2-1; the D is unclear. V was trimmed by 5 bases and J by 10 bases, leaving 12 bases between them. Germline assignment: CDR1 MNHNY and CDR2 SVGAGI (reference sequence). This CDR3 region has 12 residues.

This clonotype was seen a few times. V gene TRBV7-2 combines with J gene TRBJ2-5, with 12 nucleotides matching TRBD2. Germline CDR1 reads SGHTA; CDR2 reads FQGNSA. The CDR3 covers 17 residues. The ends lost 1 base at V and 1 base at J; junction bases unmatched: 4. Here the CDR3 reads CASSLGGTSGFQETQYF. In DNA, the CDR3 is TGTGCCAGCAGCTTAGGAGGGACTAGCGGGTTCCAAGAGACCCAGTACTTC. Filled out from reference TRBV7-2 and TRBJ2-5, the complete variable domain reads GAGVSQSPSNKVTEKGKDVELRCDPISGHTALYWYRQSLGQGLEFLIYFQGNSAPDKSGLPSDRFSAERTGGSVSTLTIQRTQQEDSAVYLCASSLGGTSGFQETQYFGPGTRLLVL.

The chain recombines TRBV3-1 with TRBJ2-5; 12 nucleotides align to TRBD2. The germline V gene encodes CDR1 LGHDT and CDR2 YNNKEL (reference sequence). Germline trimming cut 6 bases from V and 5 bases from J; bases unmatched to any gene: 10. The CDR3 has 16 residues. Here the CDR3 reads CASSHPTSGRGETQYF. The CDR3 DNA follows: TGTGCCAGCAGTCATCCGACTAGCGGGAGAGGGGAGACCCAGTACTTC.

The chain is built from TRBV29-1 and TRBJ1-2; 8 positions agree with TRBD1. Trimming cost V 4 bases and J 8 bases; bases outside gene matches: 15. This CDR3 has 15 amino acids. Germline loops: CDR1 SQVTM, CDR2 ANQGSEA. The CDR3 DNA sequence: TGCAGCGTTGGTAGGGACAGGAAGACGCCCGAGGGCTACACCTTC. This translates into CSVGRDRKTPEGYTF.

The chain employs TRBV7-9 and TRBJ2-7; D unclear. V was cut by 4 bases and J by 3 bases, with 10 bases left in between. CDR3 length: 13 residues. The germline V gene encodes CDR1 SEHNR and CDR2 FQNEAQ (reference sequence). The CDR3 sequence: CASSSFPSYEQYF. The CDR3 region has the DNA TGTGCCAGCAGCTCGTTCCCGAGCTACGAGCAGTACTTC.

This clonotype has just a few counts. The J gene is TRBJ2-1, the V gene TRBV15, with D unclear. Per germline, CDR1 LNHNV and CDR2 YYDKDF (reference sequence). Trimming took 3 bases from V and 7 from J, leaving 7 bases between them. The CDR3 is 12 residues long. CDR3 DNA: TGTGCCACCAGCAGGGACGGTAATGAGCAGTTCTTC. Protein: CATSRDGNEQFF.

The V call is TRBV18, the J call TRBJ1-2; 11 nucleotides agree with TRBD1. From germline, CDR1 is KGHSH and CDR2 LQKENI. V was clipped by 0 bases and J by 6 bases; unmatched bases: 0. CDR3 size: 14 residues. The CDR3 reads CASSPPGQGDGYTF. The CDR3 DNA is TGTGCCAGCTCACCACCGGGACAGGGGGATGGCTACACCTTC.

The rearrangement joins TRBV7-9 to TRBJ2-3; 9 bases fit TRBD2. The trim removed 1 base at V and 1 base at J, leaving 3 bases unmatched. The CDR3 has 16 residues. Germline CDR1 is SEHNR and CDR2 is FQNEAQ (reference sequence). The CDR3 nucleotides are TGTGCCAGCAGCTTAGAAGGCGGGAGGGGCACAGATACGCAGTATTTT. Its translation: CASSLEGGRGTDTQYF. The whole variable domain, remainder taken from reference TRBV7-9 and TRBJ2-3, is DTGVSQNPRHKITKRGQNVTFRCDPISEHNRLYWYRQTLGQGPEFLTYFQNEAQLEKSRLLSDRFSAERPKGSFSTLEIQRTEQGDSAMYLCASSLEGGRGTDTQYFGPGTRLTVL.

As for this clonotype: One end of the junction does not line up with germline, which may come from a read error. The chain is built from TRBV29-1 and TRBJ1-1, with a weak D call TRBD1 (6 bases). Germline-derived CDR1 and CDR2 are SQVTM and ANQGSEA. This CDR3 has 14 amino acids. DNA for the CDR3: TGCAGCGTCAACAACAGGGCTGGAGACACTGGAGCTTTCTTT. It encodes CSVNNRAGDTGAFF.